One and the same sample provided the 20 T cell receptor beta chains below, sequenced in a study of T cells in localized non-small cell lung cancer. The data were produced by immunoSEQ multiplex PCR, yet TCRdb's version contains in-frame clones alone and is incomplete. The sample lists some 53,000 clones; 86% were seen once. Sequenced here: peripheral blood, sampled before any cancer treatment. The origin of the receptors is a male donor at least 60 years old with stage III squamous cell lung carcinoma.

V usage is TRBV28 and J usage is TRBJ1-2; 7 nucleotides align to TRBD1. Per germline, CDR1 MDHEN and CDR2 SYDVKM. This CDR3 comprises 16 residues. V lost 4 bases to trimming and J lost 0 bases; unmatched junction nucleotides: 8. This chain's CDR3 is CASSSTRQGPNYGYTF. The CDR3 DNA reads TGTGCCAGCAGTTCGACCCGACAGGGCCCTAACTATGGCTACACCTTC.

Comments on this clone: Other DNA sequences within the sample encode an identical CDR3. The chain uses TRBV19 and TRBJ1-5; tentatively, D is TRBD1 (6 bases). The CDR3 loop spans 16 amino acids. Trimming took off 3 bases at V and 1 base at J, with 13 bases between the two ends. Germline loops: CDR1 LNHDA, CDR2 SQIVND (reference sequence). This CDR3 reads CASSMGRGASNQPQHF. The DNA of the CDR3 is TGTGCCAGTAGTATGGGTAGGGGGGCGAGCAATCAGCCCCAGCATTTT.

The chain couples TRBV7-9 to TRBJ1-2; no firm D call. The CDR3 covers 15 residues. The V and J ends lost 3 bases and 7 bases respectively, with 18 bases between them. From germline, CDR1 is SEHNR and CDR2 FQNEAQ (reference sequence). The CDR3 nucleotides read TGTGCCAGCAGCTTGGTCGGTTATCAGACGCGTGGCTACACCTTC. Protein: CASSLVGYQTRGYTF.

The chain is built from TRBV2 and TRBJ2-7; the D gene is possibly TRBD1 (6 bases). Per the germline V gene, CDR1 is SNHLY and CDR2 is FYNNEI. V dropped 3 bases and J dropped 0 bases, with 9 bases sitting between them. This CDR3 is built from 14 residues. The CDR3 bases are TGTGCCAGCAGTGATCAGGGGTTCTCCTACGAGCAGTACTTC. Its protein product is CASSDQGFSYEQYF. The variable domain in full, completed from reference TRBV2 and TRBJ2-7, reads EPEVTQTPSHQVTQMGQEVILRCVPISNHLYFYWYRQILGQKVEFLVSFYNNEISEKSEIFDDQFSVERPDGSNFTLKIRSTKLEDSAMYFCASSDQGFSYEQYFGPGTRLTVT.

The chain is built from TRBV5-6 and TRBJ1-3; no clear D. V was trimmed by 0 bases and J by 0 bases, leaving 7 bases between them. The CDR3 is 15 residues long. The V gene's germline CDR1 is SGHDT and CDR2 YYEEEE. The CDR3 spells CASSLETDSGNTIYF. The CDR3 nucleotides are TGTGCCAGCAGCTTGGAAACAGACTCTGGAAACACCATATATTTT. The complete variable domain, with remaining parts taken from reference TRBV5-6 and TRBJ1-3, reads DAGVTQSPTHLIKTRGQQVTLRCSPKSGHDTVSWYQQALGQGPQFIFQYYEEEERQRGNFPDRFSGHQFPNYSSELNVNALLLGDSALYLCASSLETDSGNTIYFGEGSWLTVV.

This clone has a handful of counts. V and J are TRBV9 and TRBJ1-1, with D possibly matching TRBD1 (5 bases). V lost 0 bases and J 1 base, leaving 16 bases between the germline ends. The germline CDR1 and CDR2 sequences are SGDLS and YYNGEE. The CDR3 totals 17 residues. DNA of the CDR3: TGTGCCAGCAGCGTAGGGTGGAAACAGGCTGGGAACACTGAAGCTTTCTTT. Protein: CASSVGWKQAGNTEAFF.

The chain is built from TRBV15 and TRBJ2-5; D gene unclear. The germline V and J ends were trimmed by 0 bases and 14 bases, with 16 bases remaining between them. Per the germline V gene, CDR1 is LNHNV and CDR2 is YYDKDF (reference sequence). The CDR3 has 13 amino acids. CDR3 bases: TGTGCCACCAGCAGAGATCCACTATACGTCTTATACTTC. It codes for CATSRDPLYVLYF.

CDR3 sequence: CASSLGGTKETQYF. The CDR3 bases are TGCGCCAGCAGCTTGGGGGGGACGAAAGAGACCCAGTACTTC. The chain has TRBV5-1 and TRBJ2-5, with D perhaps matching TRBD1 or TRBD2 (5 bases each). The V gene lost 0 bases and the J gene lost 3 bases, with 9 bases spanning the gap. This CDR3 has 14 amino acids. The germline gives CDR1 SGHRS, CDR2 YFSETQ.

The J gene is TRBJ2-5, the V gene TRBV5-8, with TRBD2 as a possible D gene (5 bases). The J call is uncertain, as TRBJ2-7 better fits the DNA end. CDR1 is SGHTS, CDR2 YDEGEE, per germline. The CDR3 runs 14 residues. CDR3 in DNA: TGTGCCAGCAGCTTGTCCGGAGGTACCTACGAGCAGTACTTC. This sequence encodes CASSLSGGTYEQYF.

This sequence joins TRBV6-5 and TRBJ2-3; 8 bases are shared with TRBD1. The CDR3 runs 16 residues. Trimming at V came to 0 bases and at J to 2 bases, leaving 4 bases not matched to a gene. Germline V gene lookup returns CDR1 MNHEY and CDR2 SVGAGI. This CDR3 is CASSYSTGANTDTQYF. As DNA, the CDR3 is TGTGCCAGCAGTTACTCGACAGGGGCTAACACAGATACGCAGTATTTT.

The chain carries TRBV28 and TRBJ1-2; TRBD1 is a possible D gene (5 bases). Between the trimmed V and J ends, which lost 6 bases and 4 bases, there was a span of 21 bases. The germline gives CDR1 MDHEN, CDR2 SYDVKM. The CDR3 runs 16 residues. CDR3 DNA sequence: TGTGCCAGCAGCCCCCTATTCCTCCAGGGCCCCTATGGCTACACCTTC. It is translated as CASSPLFLQGPYGYTF.

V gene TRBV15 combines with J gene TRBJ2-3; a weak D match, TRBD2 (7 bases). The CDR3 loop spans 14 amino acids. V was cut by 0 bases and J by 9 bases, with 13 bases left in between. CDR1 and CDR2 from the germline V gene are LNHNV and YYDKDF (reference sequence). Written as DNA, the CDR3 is TGTGCCACCAGCAGAGATCGGGGGGCTGAGACGCAGTATTTT. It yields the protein CATSRDRGAETQYF.

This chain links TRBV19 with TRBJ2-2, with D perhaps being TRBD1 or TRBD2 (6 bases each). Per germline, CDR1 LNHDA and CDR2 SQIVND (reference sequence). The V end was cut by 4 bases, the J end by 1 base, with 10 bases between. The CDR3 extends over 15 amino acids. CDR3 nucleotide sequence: TGTGCCAGTAGTAGGGGGGCAGGGAACACCGGGGAGCTGTTTTTT. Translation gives CASSRGAGNTGELFF.

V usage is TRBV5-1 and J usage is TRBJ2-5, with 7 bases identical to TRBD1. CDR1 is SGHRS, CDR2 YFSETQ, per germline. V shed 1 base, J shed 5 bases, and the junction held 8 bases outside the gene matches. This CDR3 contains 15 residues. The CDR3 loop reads CASSLIGGKVETQYF. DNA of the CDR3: TGCGCCAGCAGCTTGATAGGGGGCAAGGTGGAGACCCAGTACTTC.

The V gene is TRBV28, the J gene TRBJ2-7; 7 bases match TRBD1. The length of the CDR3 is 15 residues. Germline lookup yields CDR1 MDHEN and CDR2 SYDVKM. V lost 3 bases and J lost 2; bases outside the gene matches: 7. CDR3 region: CASSFQYRGAYEQYF. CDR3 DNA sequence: TGTGCCAGCAGTTTCCAGTACAGGGGCGCCTACGAGCAGTACTTC.

The CDR3 DNA is TGCGCCAGCAGCGTCGGATATGGGCAGTTCTTC. It specifies CASSVGYGQFF. The chain has TRBV5-1 and TRBJ2-1; no firm D call. Germline CDR1 reads SGHRS; CDR2 reads YFSETQ. The V end lost 4 bases, the J end lost 12 bases, and 11 bases lay between the germline ends. The CDR3 contains 11 residues.

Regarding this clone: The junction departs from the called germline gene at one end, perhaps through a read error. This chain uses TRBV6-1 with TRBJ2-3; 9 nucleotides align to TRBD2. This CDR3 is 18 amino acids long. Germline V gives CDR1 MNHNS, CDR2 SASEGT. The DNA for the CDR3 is TGTGCCCGCAGTGAATCGCGGGGGGGGCGGGTAGGGACAGATACGCAGTATTTT. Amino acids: CARSESRGGRVGTDTQYF.

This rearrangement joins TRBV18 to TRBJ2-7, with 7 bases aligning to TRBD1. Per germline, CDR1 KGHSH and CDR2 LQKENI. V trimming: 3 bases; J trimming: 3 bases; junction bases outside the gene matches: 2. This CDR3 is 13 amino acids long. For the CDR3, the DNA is TGTGCCAGCTCACCCGACAGGGACTACGAGCAGTACTTC. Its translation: CASSPDRDYEQYF.

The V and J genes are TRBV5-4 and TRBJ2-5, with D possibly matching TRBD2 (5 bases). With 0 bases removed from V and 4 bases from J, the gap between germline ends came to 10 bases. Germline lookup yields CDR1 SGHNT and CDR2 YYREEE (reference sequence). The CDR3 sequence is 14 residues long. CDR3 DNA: TGTGCCAGCAGCTTGGTGGGAGATGTAGAGACCCAGTACTTC. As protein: CASSLVGDVETQYF. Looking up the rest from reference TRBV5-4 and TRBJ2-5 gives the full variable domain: ETGVTQSPTHLIKTRGQQVTLRCSSQSGHNTVSWYQQALGQGPQFIFQYYREEENGRGNFPPRFSGLQFPNYSSELNVNALELDDSALYLCASSLVGDVETQYFGPGTRLLVL.

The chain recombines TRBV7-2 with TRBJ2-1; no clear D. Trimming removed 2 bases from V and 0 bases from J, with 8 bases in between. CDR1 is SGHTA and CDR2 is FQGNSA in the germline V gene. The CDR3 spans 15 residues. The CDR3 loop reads CASSLSPSSYNEQFF. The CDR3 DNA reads TGTGCCAGCAGCTTAAGTCCGAGCTCCTACAATGAGCAGTTCTTC.